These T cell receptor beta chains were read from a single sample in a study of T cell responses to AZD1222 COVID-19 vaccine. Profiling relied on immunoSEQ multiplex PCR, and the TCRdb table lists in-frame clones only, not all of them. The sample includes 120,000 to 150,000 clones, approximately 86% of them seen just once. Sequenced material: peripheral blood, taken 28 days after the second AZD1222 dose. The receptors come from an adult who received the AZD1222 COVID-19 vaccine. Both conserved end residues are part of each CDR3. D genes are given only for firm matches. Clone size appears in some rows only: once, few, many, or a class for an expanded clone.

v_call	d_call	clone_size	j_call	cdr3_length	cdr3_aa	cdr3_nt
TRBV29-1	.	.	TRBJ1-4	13	CSVEVQGTEKLFF	TGCAGCGTTGAGGTACAGGGCACTGAAAAACTGTTTTTT
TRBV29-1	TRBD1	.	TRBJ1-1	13	CSVSTGVKTEAFF	TGCAGCGTTTCGACAGGGGTGAAGACTGAAGCTTTCTTT
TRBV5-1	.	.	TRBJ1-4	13	CASSLAGEGKLFF	TGCGCCAGCAGCTTGGCGGGGGAGGGAAAACTGTTTTTT
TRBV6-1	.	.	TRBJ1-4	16	CASSEWAGQTNEKLFF	TGTGCCAGCAGTGAATGGGCCGGACAGACTAATGAAAAACTGTTTTTT
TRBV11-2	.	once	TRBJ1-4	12	CASSRGREKLFF	TGTGCCAGCAGCCGGGGACGTGAAAAACTGTTTTTT
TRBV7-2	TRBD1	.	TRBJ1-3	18	CASSVNPDRGFSGNTIYF	TGTGCCAGCAGCGTAAACCCCGACAGGGGGTTCTCTGGAAACACCATATATTTT
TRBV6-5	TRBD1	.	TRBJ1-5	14	CASRDRVVNQPQHF	TGTGCCAGCAGGGACAGGGTGGTCAATCAGCCCCAGCATTTT
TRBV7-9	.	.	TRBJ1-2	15	CASSLKGEEAYGYTF	TGTGCCAGCAGCTTAAAGGGGGAGGAGGCTTATGGCTACACCTTC
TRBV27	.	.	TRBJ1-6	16	CASSLQGWSYNSPLHF	TGTGCCAGCAGTTTACAGGGGTGGTCCTATAATTCACCCCTCCACTTT
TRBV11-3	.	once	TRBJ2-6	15	CASSPGITGANVLTF	TGTGCCAGCAGCCCAGGAATAACTGGGGCCAACGTCCTGACTTTC
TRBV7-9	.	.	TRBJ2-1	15	CASSARSARDNEQFF	TGTGCCAGCAGCGCTCGATCAGCCCGCGACAATGAGCAGTTCTTC
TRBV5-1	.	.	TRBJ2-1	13	CASSLETGDEQFF	TGCGCCAGCAGCTTGGAAACGGGTGATGAGCAGTTCTTC
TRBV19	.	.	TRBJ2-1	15	CASSIAGLTYNEQFF	TGTGCCAGTAGTATAGCGGGATTAACCTACAATGAGCAGTTCTTC
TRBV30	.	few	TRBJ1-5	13	CAWSAGRNQPQHF	TGTGCCTGGAGTGCAGGGAGAAATCAGCCCCAGCATTTT
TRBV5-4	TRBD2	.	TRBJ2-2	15	CASSLGGSGPGELFF	TGTGCCAGCAGCTTAGGCGGGAGTGGGCCCGGGGAGCTGTTTTTT
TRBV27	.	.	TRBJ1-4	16	CASSHTLGGGGEKLFF	TGTGCCAGCAGCCACACTCTCGGGGGGGGCGGGGAAAAACTGTTTTTT
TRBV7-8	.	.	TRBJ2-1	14	CASSPNQGASEQFF	TGTGCCAGCAGCCCTAACCAAGGGGCCAGTGAGCAGTTCTTC
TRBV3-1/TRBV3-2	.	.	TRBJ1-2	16	CASSQEVNSVPYGYTF	TGTGCCAGCAGCCAAGAGGTCAACAGCGTTCCCTATGGCTACACCTTC
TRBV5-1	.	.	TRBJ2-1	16	CASSLEGTSSYNEQFF	TGCGCCAGCAGCTTGGAAGGGACCAGCTCCTACAATGAGCAGTTCTTC
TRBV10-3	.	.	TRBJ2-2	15	CAISETGANTGELFF	TGTGCCATCAGTGAAACGGGGGCGAACACCGGGGAGCTGTTTTTT
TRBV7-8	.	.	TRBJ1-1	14	CASSLSPANTEAFF	TGTGCCAGCAGCTTATCACCAGCGAACACTGAAGCTTTCTTT
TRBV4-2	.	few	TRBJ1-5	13	CASSHTLGEPQHF	TGTGCCAGCAGCCACACGCTAGGGGAGCCCCAGCATTTT
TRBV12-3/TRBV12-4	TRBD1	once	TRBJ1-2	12	CALRDRSYGYTF	TGTGCCCTCCGGGACAGGTCGTATGGCTACACCTTC
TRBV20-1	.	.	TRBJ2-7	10	CSARENEQYF	TGCAGTGCTAGGGAGAACGAGCAGTACTTC
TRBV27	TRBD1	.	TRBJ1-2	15	CASSTPGQGKNGYTF	TGTGCCAGCAGTACTCCGGGACAGGGGAAGAATGGCTACACCTTC
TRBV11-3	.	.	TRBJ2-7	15	CASSPSTESSYEQYF	TGTGCCAGCAGCCCCTCGACGGAAAGCTCCTACGAGCAGTACTTC
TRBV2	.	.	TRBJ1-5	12	CASSAVNQPQHF	TGTGCCAGCAGCGCAGTCAATCAGCCCCAGCATTTT
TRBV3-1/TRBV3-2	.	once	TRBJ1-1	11	CASSYSGEAFF	TGTGCCAGCAGTTACAGTGGTGAAGCTTTCTTT
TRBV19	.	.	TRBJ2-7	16	CASSIGVQSLYYEQYF	TGTGCCAGTAGTATAGGGGTACAGTCCCTTTACTACGAGCAGTACTTC
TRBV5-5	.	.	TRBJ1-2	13	CASSLDGLYGYTF	TGTGCCAGCAGCTTGGATGGGCTTTATGGCTACACCTTC
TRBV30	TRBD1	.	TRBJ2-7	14	CAWNQQGPPYEQYF	TGTGCCTGGAATCAACAGGGGCCGCCCTACGAGCAGTACTTC
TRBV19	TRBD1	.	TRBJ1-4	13	CASSTTGNEKLFF	TGTGCCAGTAGTACGACAGGGAATGAAAAACTGTTTTTT
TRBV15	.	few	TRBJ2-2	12	CATSQGGGELFF	TGTGCCACCAGCCAGGGGGGCGGGGAGCTGTTTTTT
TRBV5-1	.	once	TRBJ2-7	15	CASSLASDIGNEQYF	TGCGCCAGCAGCTTGGCGTCGGACATAGGGAACGAGCAGTACTTC
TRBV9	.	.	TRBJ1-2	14	CASSGAEGPYGYTF	TGTGCCAGCAGCGGAGCTGAGGGTCCCTATGGCTACACCTTC
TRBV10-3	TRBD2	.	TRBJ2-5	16	CAISESASGGRETQYF	TGTGCCATCAGTGAGTCGGCTAGCGGGGGGAGAGAGACCCAGTACTTC
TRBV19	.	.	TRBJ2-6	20	CASTTLRGFPSLSGANVLTF	TGTGCCAGTACCACCCTAAGAGGGTTCCCGTCCCTCTCTGGGGCCAACGTCCTGACTTTC
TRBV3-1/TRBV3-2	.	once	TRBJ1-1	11	CASSRLGEAFF	TGTGCCAGCAGCCGGTTAGGGGAAGCTTTCTTT
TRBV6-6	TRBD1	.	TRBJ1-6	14	CASRTGQGATPLHF	TGTGCCAGCAGGACCGGACAGGGGGCTACACCCCTCCACTTT
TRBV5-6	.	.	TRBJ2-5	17	CASSSDRGGVTQETQYF	TGTGCCAGCAGCTCCGACAGGGGAGGGGTTACCCAAGAGACCCAGTACTTC
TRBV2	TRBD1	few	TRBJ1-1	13	CASRPTGGTEAFF	TGTGCCAGCAGACCCACAGGGGGCACTGAAGCTTTCTTT
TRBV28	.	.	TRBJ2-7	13	CASSLGVASEQYF	TGTGCCAGCAGTTTGGGGGTTGCATCCGAGCAGTACTTC